One and the same sample provided the 28 T cell receptor beta chains below, sequenced in a study of blood T cell repertoires in COVID-19 (TCRdb year 2020). The library came from the immunoSEQ multiplex PCR assay. In TCRdb, the immuneACCESS table is reduced to in-frame sequences with V and J assigned. These tables do not hold every clone; where another copy was compared, an unresolved V gene accounts for under half, and the others remain unexplained. This sample gives approximately 220,000 clones in total; roughly 86% of them show up just once. The ten largest clones add up to 3.5% to 4.5% of the sample. The sequenced sample consisted of PBMCs or T cells enriched from blood (not recorded which). Source of these receptors: a woman aged 25 to 45 with acute COVID-19.

The V gene is TRBV5-1, the J gene TRBJ1-4; TRBD1 aligns across 9 bases. The V gene's germline CDR1 is SGHRS and CDR2 YFSETQ. This CDR3 spans 15 amino acids. V lost 3 bases, J lost 6 bases, and 6 bases stayed unmatched. The CDR3 loop is CASSSPGQGDEKLFF. For the CDR3, the DNA is TGCGCCAGCAGCTCTCCGGGACAGGGAGATGAAAAACTGTTTTTT.

This clone came up once. The V and J genes are TRBV5-6 and TRBJ1-2; D is ambiguous. CDR3 length: 13 residues. Germline V gene sequence: CDR1 SGHDT, CDR2 YYEEEE. V lost 4 bases to trimming and J lost 8 bases, with 15 bases between them. The CDR3, as DNA: TGTGCCAGCAGCGCCCGCCGGAGGGCCGGCTACACCTTC. Its translation is CASSARRRAGYTF.

This chain uses TRBV3-1 (or the pseudogene TRBV3-2) with TRBJ2-7; 10 bases fit TRBD1. Germline V gene lookup returns CDR1 LGHDT and CDR2 YNNKEL (reference sequence). V shed 2 bases, J shed 4 bases, and the junction held 14 bases outside the gene matches. CDR3 size: 18 residues. The CDR3 here is CASSQNPETGGFRYEQYF. DNA of the CDR3: TGTGCCAGCAGCCAAAATCCCGAGACAGGGGGCTTTCGATACGAGCAGTACTTC.

The V and J genes are TRBV28 and TRBJ1-6; TRBD1 matches 9 bases. CDR3 length equals 14 residues. The J segment lost 13 bases and the V segment lost 2 bases, leaving 6 bases of the junction unmatched. From germline, CDR1 is MDHEN and CDR2 SYDVKM. The CDR3: CASSLRDRVAPLHF. The CDR3 coding sequence is TGTGCCAGCAGTTTAAGGGACAGGGTTGCGCCCCTCCACTTT.

V gene TRBV15 combines with J gene TRBJ1-4, with TRBD1 matching 10 bases. The CDR3 runs 16 residues. V lost 3 bases and J lost 6; bases outside the gene matches: 7. In germline, CDR1 is LNHNV, CDR2 YYDKDF (reference sequence). The CDR3, as DNA: TGTGCCACCAGCAGCCATGACAGGGGGCGGGATGAAAAACTGTTTTTT. Translated: CATSSHDRGRDEKLFF.

This clone was observed a single time. The V call is TRBV19, the J call TRBJ1-2, with a tentative D call TRBD1 (6 bases). Deletions cut 9 bases from V and 2 bases from J, with 13 bases between. The length of the CDR3 is 13 residues. Per germline, CDR1 LNHDA and CDR2 SQIVND (reference sequence). The CDR3 DNA reads as TGTGCCAGCGAATTTCAGGGGAACTATGGCTACACCTTC. Amino acids: CASEFQGNYGYTF.

V and J are TRBV20-1 and TRBJ1-1; D unclear. Trimming cost V 7 bases and J 6 bases, with 9 bases left between them. Germline V gives CDR1 DFQATT, CDR2 SNEGSKA (reference sequence). The CDR3 is 10 residues long. This CDR3 is CSVAGPEAFF. Here the CDR3 DNA reads TGCAGTGTTGCGGGTCCTGAAGCTTTCTTT.

Written as DNA, the CDR3 is TGTGCCAGCAGTTCAGGGATTTCCTATGACAATGAGCAGTTCTTC. It translates to CASSSGISYDNEQFF. V usage is TRBV28 and J usage is TRBJ2-1; D may be TRBD1 (5 bases). With 4 bases removed from V and 5 bases from J, the gap between germline ends came to 15 bases. CDR3 length: 15 residues. The germline V gene encodes CDR1 MDHEN and CDR2 SYDVKM.

The chain is built from TRBV5-1 and TRBJ2-7; TRBD1 matches 9 bases. The CDR3 runs to 17 residues. The V gene end was trimmed by 4 bases and the J gene end by 4 bases; junction bases not matched to a gene: 15. Germline assignment: CDR1 SGHRS and CDR2 YFSETQ. CDR3 coding DNA: TGCGCCAGCAGCACAAATGCTCCGGGACAGGGTTCATACGAGCAGTACTTC. Residues: CASSTNAPGQGSYEQYF.

This chain uses TRBV27 with TRBJ1-6; D gene uncertain. Looked up from germline, CDR1 is MNHEY and CDR2 is SMNVEV (reference sequence). The CDR3 spans 15 residues. Trimming took off 5 bases at V and 7 bases at J, with 15 bases between the two ends. CDR3 residues: CASSPDRGGNSPLHF. The CDR3, as DNA: TGTGCCAGCAGTCCCGACCGTGGCGGGAATTCACCCCTCCACTTT.

This chain connects TRBV5-1 to TRBJ1-2; 8 bases are shared with TRBD1. CDR3 length: 15 amino acids. After removal of 2 bases from V and 4 bases from J, the junction contained 7 bases not matched to a gene. Germline V gene data show CDR1 as SGHRS and CDR2 as YFSETQ. The CDR3 protein is CASSFSGGVGYGYTF. In DNA, the CDR3 is TGCGCCAGCAGCTTCTCAGGGGGCGTAGGCTATGGCTACACCTTC.

V usage is TRBV7-2 and J usage is TRBJ2-1; 9 bases line up with TRBD2. Germline assignment: CDR1 SGHTA and CDR2 FQGNSA. CDR3 length equals 14 residues. J gave up 6 bases and V 2 bases, and 2 bases lay outside the gene matches. DNA for the CDR3: TGTGCCAGCAGCTTACGACTAGCGGTCAATGAGCAGTTCTTC. Its translation is CASSLRLAVNEQFF.

This clone is a singleton in its sample. The V call is TRBV19, the J call TRBJ2-1; D might be TRBD1 (6 bases). Germline loops: CDR1 LNHDA, CDR2 SQIVND (reference sequence). This CDR3 has 14 amino acids. Trimming stripped 4 bases from V and 7 bases from J, with 14 bases between. The CDR3 sequence is CASSTLLQGNEQFF. Written as DNA, the CDR3 is TGTGCCAGTAGTACACTGCTTCAGGGGAATGAGCAGTTCTTC.

The DNA of the CDR3 is TGTGCCAGCAGCCCGGGCCGGGACAGGGTTGGTGGCTACACCTTC. Encoded protein: CASSPGRDRVGGYTF. The gene calls are TRBV7-7 and TRBJ1-2; TRBD1 aligns across 9 bases. CDR1 and CDR2 from the germline V gene are SSHAT and FNYEAQ (reference sequence). With 5 bases clipped from V and 7 bases from J, the junction kept 11 bases outside the gene matches. The CDR3 has 15 residues.

The chain combines TRBV4-2 with TRBJ2-7, with 7 bases lining up with TRBD1. CDR1 is LGHNA and CDR2 is YNFKEQ in the germline V gene. V trimming: 3 bases; J trimming: 0 bases; junction bases outside the gene matches: 5. There are 15 residues in the CDR3. The CDR3: CASSQWTGASYEQYF. CDR3 in DNA: TGTGCCAGCAGCCAGTGGACAGGTGCCTCCTACGAGCAGTACTTC.

The chain recombines TRBV5-1 with TRBJ2-1; 7 bases are shared with TRBD1. Germline V gene data show CDR1 as SGHRS and CDR2 as YFSETQ. V trimming: 2 bases; J trimming: 8 bases; junction bases outside the gene matches: 7. This CDR3 spans 14 amino acids. The CDR3 bases are TGCGCCAGCAGCTTCGGACAGGTTGGGTATGAGCAGTTCTTC. Translated, it gives CASSFGQVGYEQFF.

The chain recombines TRBV19 with TRBJ1-5; TRBD1 agrees at 8 bases. The CDR3 runs to 15 residues. Germline lookup yields CDR1 LNHDA and CDR2 SQIVND (reference sequence). The ends lost 5 bases at V and 4 bases at J; junction bases unmatched: 7. CDR3 loop: CASSGQGGGNQPQHF. In nucleotides, the CDR3 is TGTGCCAGTAGTGGACAGGGTGGGGGAAATCAGCCCCAGCATTTT.

The gene calls are TRBV19 and TRBJ1-3, with D maybe TRBD1 (6 bases). V lost 7 bases, J lost 0 bases, and 13 bases lay in between. CDR3 length equals 15 residues. Germline V gene data show CDR1 as LNHDA and CDR2 as SQIVND (reference sequence). CDR3 DNA: TGTGCCAGTAATTACAGGGCTGGCTCTGGAAACACCATATATTTT. It specifies CASNYRAGSGNTIYF. Complete variable domain (other parts from reference TRBV19 and TRBJ1-3): DGGITQSPKYLFRKEGQNVTLSCEQNLNHDAMYWYRQDPGQGLRLIYYSQIVNDFQKGDIAEGYSVSREKKESFPLTVTSAQKNPTAFYLCASNYRAGSGNTIYFGEGSWLTVV.

The V call is TRBV19, the J call TRBJ2-2, with a weak D call TRBD2 (5 bases). The length of the CDR3 is 15 residues. The V gene lost 7 bases and the J gene lost 4 bases, with 16 bases spanning the gap. Germline CDR1 LNHDA, CDR2 SQIVND (reference sequence). CDR3 region: CASTGIGETTGELFF. The DNA of the CDR3 is TGTGCCAGTACGGGGATCGGGGAGACCACCGGGGAGCTGTTTTTT.

V gene TRBV9 combines with J gene TRBJ2-7; the match to TRBD2 covers 7 bases. The CDR3 has 15 amino acids. The germline V gene has CDR1 SGDLS and CDR2 YYNGEE. The V segment lost 4 bases and the J segment 7 bases; nucleotides outside the gene matches: 14. In DNA form, the CDR3 reads TGTGCCAGCAGCAGAGGAGGTTCGGGGGGTGGTGAGCAGTACTTC. This sequence encodes CASSRGGSGGGEQYF.

The J gene is TRBJ1-2, the V gene TRBV27; D uncertain. The CDR3 has 15 residues. Germline values: CDR1 MNHEY, CDR2 SMNVEV (reference sequence). V was shortened by 5 bases and J by 4 bases, with 17 bases between the two germline ends. Here the CDR3 DNA reads TGTGCCAGCAGTCCCTCCGGTGTCCTTACCTATGGCTACACCTTC. This encodes CASSPSGVLTYGYTF.

J is TRBJ1-1 and V is TRBV7-9; TRBD1 might be the D (5 bases). CDR1 is SEHNR and CDR2 is FQNEAQ in the germline V gene (reference sequence). This CDR3 has 15 residues. The V end lost 5 bases, the J end lost 0 bases, and 13 bases lay between the germline ends. CDR3 DNA: TGTGCCAGCAGCGGAACCAGGGAAATGAACACTGAAGCTTTCTTT. Translating it yields CASSGTREMNTEAFF.

The gene calls are TRBV28 and TRBJ1-4, with D possibly TRBD1 on 5 matching bases. The V end lost 6 bases, the J end lost 2 bases, and 13 bases lay between the germline ends. Germline loops: CDR1 MDHEN, CDR2 SYDVKM. CDR3 length equals 15 residues. The DNA of the CDR3 is TGTGCCAGCAGACCGCAGGGATCTACTAATGAAAAACTGTTTTTT. Translation gives CASRPQGSTNEKLFF.

The CDR3 nucleotides read TGCAGCGTTGCTCGGGGGGGCCAAGAGACCCAGTACTTC. Translation gives CSVARGGQETQYF. The V and J genes are TRBV29-1 and TRBJ2-5; 8 bases fit TRBD2. The CDR3 length is 13 residues. Per germline, CDR1 SQVTM and CDR2 ANQGSEA. The V gene end was trimmed by 4 bases and the J gene end by 1 base; junction bases not matched to a gene: 2.

The chain is built from TRBV7-2 and TRBJ1-6, with D perhaps TRBD1 (6 bases). From germline, CDR1 is SGHTA and CDR2 FQGNSA. V was shortened by 1 base and J by 6 bases, with 19 bases between the two germline ends. The CDR3 extends over 18 amino acids. For the CDR3, the DNA is TGTGCCAGCAGCTTAGTTCAATCTTGGGGGCCCCTTAATTCACCCCTCCACTTT. It encodes CASSLVQSWGPLNSPLHF.

The CDR3 loop reads CASSFTSGGSETQYF. The CDR3 bases are TGTGCCAGCAGCTTTACTAGCGGGGGGAGTGAGACCCAGTACTTC. The chain employs TRBV11-3 and TRBJ2-5, with 12 bases aligning to TRBD2. V dropped 3 bases and J dropped 5; count of bases not matched to a gene: 4. The CDR3 runs to 15 residues. CDR1 and CDR2 from the germline V gene are SGHNT and YENEEA. The complete variable domain, with remaining parts taken from reference TRBV11-3 and TRBJ2-5, reads EAGVVQSPRYKIIEKKQPVAFWCNPISGHNTLYWYLQNLGQGPELLIRYENEEAVDDSQLPKDRFSAERLKGVDSTLKIQPAELGDSAVYLCASSFTSGGSETQYFGPGTRLLVL.

The V and J genes are TRBV4-1 and TRBJ1-5; 10 nucleotides line up with TRBD1. CDR3 length equals 17 residues. The germline V gene encodes CDR1 MGHRA and CDR2 YSYEKL. Trimming at V came to 3 bases and at J to 4 bases, leaving 9 bases not matched to a gene. CDR3 nucleotides: TGCGCCAGCAGCCAGACCCGGGACAGGGGACGGAATCAGCCCCAGCATTTT. It specifies CASSQTRDRGRNQPQHF.

V gene TRBV6-5 combines with J gene TRBJ1-6, with 7 bases that match TRBD1. V shed 4 bases and J 9 bases; nucleotides not matched to a gene: 6. CDR3 length: 14 residues. Looked up from germline, CDR1 is MNHEY and CDR2 is SVGAGI. In DNA form, the CDR3 reads TGTGCCAGCAGTTCTACAGGGGCTCTTTCACCCCTCCACTTT. It yields the protein CASSSTGALSPLHF.